These 19 T cell receptor beta chains came from one sample sequenced in a study of T cell repertoires in cytomegalovirus infection. No antigen has been identified for these receptors. TCRdb redid the calling of the reads with MiXCR, one entry per CDR3 protein. The table has roughly 860,000 distinct CDR3 sequences, around a third seen once. Here the sequenced sample was cultured CD8+ T cells from PBMCs, taken from culture after CMV antigen stimulation. These receptors were obtained from a human donor in good health (CMV status not recorded). Some clones in this sample may be carry-over from other donors' samples.

This chain connects TRBV2 to TRBJ1-5; 12 positions match TRBD1. CDR1 and CDR2 (germline): SNHLY, FYNNEI. The CDR3 is made up of 21 amino acids. With V trimmed by 6 bases and J by 2 bases, 20 bases remained unmatched. The CDR3 loop reads CASSAYKKGTGGKKGNQPQHF. CDR3 bases: TGTGCCAGCAGCGCCTACAAAAAGGGGACAGGGGGCAAAAAGGGCAATCAGCCCCAGCATTTT. The whole variable domain, remainder taken from reference TRBV2 and TRBJ1-5, is EPEVTQTPSHQVTQMGQEVILRCVPISNHLYFYWYRQILGQKVEFLVSFYNNEISEKSEIFDDQFSVERPDGSNFTLKIRSTKLEDSAMYFCASSAYKKGTGGKKGNQPQHFGDGTRLSIL.

In this sample, this clonotype turned up many times. V is TRBV7-2 and J is TRBJ1-1; D may be TRBD1 (5 bases). Trimming left V 4 bases short and J 7 bases short, with 10 bases between. Germline V gene data show CDR1 as SGHTA and CDR2 as FQGNSA. The CDR3 spans 12 residues. The CDR3 coding sequence is TGTGCCAGCAGCTCCCGGGACGGTGAAGCTTTCTTT. This gives the protein CASSSRDGEAFF.

This chain uses TRBV7-2 with TRBJ2-5; 7 bases line up with TRBD2. Looked up from germline, CDR1 is SGHTA and CDR2 is FQGNSA. Unmatched junction bases numbered 20, after V lost 8 bases and J lost 5 bases. CDR3 length: 17 residues. CDR3 nucleotides: TGTGCCAGCGGGGGGGGGGGGGGGGGTAGTGTCCGGGAGACCCAGTACTTC. This encodes CASGGGGGGSVRETQYF. The whole variable domain, remainder taken from reference TRBV7-2 and TRBJ2-5, is GAGVSQSPSNKVTEKGKDVELRCDPISGHTALYWYRQSLGQGLEFLIYFQGNSAPDKSGLPSDRFSAERTGGSVSTLTIQRTQQEDSAVYLCASGGGGGGSVRETQYFGPGTRLLVL.

The chain employs TRBV12-3 or TRBV12-4 and TRBJ1-1; the D is unclear. This CDR3 contains 15 residues. V dropped 5 bases and J dropped 5 bases, with 18 bases sitting between them. The CDR3 here is CASSPYTGPGTEAFF. CDR3 DNA: TGTGCCAGCAGTCCATATACCGGACCGGGGACTGAAGCTTTCTTT.

The chain employs TRBV5-1 and TRBJ2-5, with a possible D match to TRBD2 (5 bases). The CDR3 covers 14 residues. V was clipped by 4 bases and J by 4 bases, with 14 bases between them. CDR1 is SGHRS, CDR2 YFSETQ, per germline. In DNA, the CDR3 is TGCGCCAGCAGCCCCTCCATAGGACTAGAGACCCAGTACTTC. This encodes CASSPSIGLETQYF.

This chain uses TRBV6-2 or TRBV6-3 with TRBJ2-5, with D perhaps matching TRBD1 or TRBD2 (5 bases each). Germline CDR1 is MNHEY and CDR2 is SVGEGT. The CDR3 contains 11 residues. V was cut by 8 bases and J by 4 bases, with 8 bases left in between. The CDR3 here is CASEGSETQYF. The CDR3 DNA reads as TGTGCCAGCGAGGGGTCAGAGACCCAGTACTTC.

This clonotype was seen only a few times. The V gene is TRBV19, the J gene TRBJ1-1, with unresolved D. This CDR3 region has 14 residues. V was trimmed by 5 bases and J by 2 bases, leaving 12 bases between them. Germline loops: CDR1 LNHDA, CDR2 SQIVND (reference sequence). The CDR3 loop reads CASSPSDANTEAFF. The CDR3 DNA reads as TGTGCCAGTAGTCCCTCCGACGCCAACACTGAAGCTTTCTTT.

The sample holds a few counts of this clonotype. This chain uses TRBV20-1 with TRBJ1-5; D not certain. CDR3 length: 14 residues. Trimming took 4 bases from V and 0 from J, leaving 10 bases between them. CDR1 is DFQATT, CDR2 SNEGSKA, per germline (reference sequence). The CDR3 spells CSAKDQYSNQPQHF. Here the CDR3 DNA reads TGCAGTGCTAAGGACCAATATAGCAATCAGCCCCAGCATTTT.

Only a few counts were recorded for this clonotype. The chain employs TRBV7-9 and TRBJ1-1, with a weak D call TRBD1 (6 bases). Germline lookup yields CDR1 SEHNR and CDR2 FQNEAQ (reference sequence). There are 18 residues in the CDR3. Trimming removed 1 base at V and 3 bases at J, with 21 bases between. CDR3 in amino acids: CASSLVLRQEAWDTEAFF. CDR3 DNA sequence: TGTGCCAGCAGCTTAGTCTTGAGACAGGAGGCGTGGGACACTGAAGCTTTCTTT.

The chain employs TRBV5-6 and TRBJ1-1; D is unresolved. V gave up 0 bases and J gave up 7 bases, with 7 bases separating them. Germline values: CDR1 SGHDT, CDR2 YYEEEE. The CDR3 is 12 amino acids. CDR3 in DNA: TGTGCCAGCAGCTTGGATGGGCTTGAAGCTTTCTTT. Protein: CASSLDGLEAFF.

This CDR3 reads CASSYNNLGTNEKLFF. The CDR3 DNA reads TGTGCCAGCAGTTACAACAACCTGGGAACTAATGAAAAACTGTTTTTT. V gene TRBV6-6 combines with J gene TRBJ1-4; unclear D gene. The V and J ends lost 2 bases and 1 base respectively, with 11 bases between them. Germline assignment: CDR1 MNHNY and CDR2 SVGAGI (reference sequence). The CDR3 sequence is 16 residues long.

This clonotype was recorded many times. The junction does not match germline at one end; this may be a read error. The CDR3 nucleotides are TGTGCTAGCAGCACCCCCGAGAACACTGAAGCTTTCTTT. Protein product: CASSTPENTEAFF. V is TRBV7-7 and J is TRBJ1-1; D not certain. Germline V gene sequence: CDR1 SSHAT, CDR2 FNYEAQ (reference sequence). The CDR3 has 13 residues.

This clonotype was detected a few times. V usage is TRBV10-3 and J usage is TRBJ1-1, with a weak D call TRBD1 (5 bases). V dropped 2 bases and J dropped 3 bases, with 13 bases sitting between them. CDR1 and CDR2 from the germline V gene are ENHRY and SYGVKD. This CDR3 has 15 residues. The CDR3, as DNA: TGTGCCATCAGTGAGCAGGGAACCACGGACACTGAAGCTTTCTTT. Its translation: CAISEQGTTDTEAFF.

The CDR3 sequence is CASSDSHLSVNTQYF. The CDR3, as DNA: TGTGCCAGCAGTGATTCCCACCTTTCCGTGAATACGCAGTATTTT. The chain combines TRBV2 with TRBJ2-3; no firm D call. Per the germline V gene, CDR1 is SNHLY and CDR2 is FYNNEI. V lost 3 bases to trimming and J lost 7 bases, with 17 bases between them. CDR3 length equals 15 residues.

This clonotype came up a few times. The chain links TRBV25-1 to TRBJ2-3; D may be TRBD1 or TRBD2 (5 bases each). CDR3 length: 21 residues. V shed 2 bases and J shed 0 bases, with 27 bases lying between them. CDR1 is MGHDK, CDR2 SYGVNS, per germline. DNA for the CDR3: TGTGCCAGCAGTGAACGTCGTCTGGGCTCTCCCCTGGGGGTTAGCACAGATACGCAGTATTTT. Its translation is CASSERRLGSPLGVSTDTQYF.

Concerning this clonotype: A much larger clone lies one base from this, so it may be a read error. The rearrangement uses TRBV7-6 and TRBJ1-1; 8 bases fit TRBD1. The trim removed 2 bases at V and 0 bases at J, leaving 5 bases unmatched. Per the germline V gene, CDR1 is SGHVS and CDR2 is FNYEAQ. The CDR3 has 16 residues. The CDR3: CASSLSLDRVNTEAFF. The CDR3 DNA reads as TGTGCCAGCAGCTTATCGCTGGACAGGGTGAACACTGAAGCTTTCTTT.

The rearrangement joins TRBV20-1 to TRBJ1-1; 8 bases line up with TRBD1. The CDR3 spans 10 residues. Per germline, CDR1 DFQATT and CDR2 SNEGSKA (reference sequence). Losses at the gene ends were 8 bases for V and 4 bases for J; bases not matched to a gene: 0. The CDR3 coding sequence is TGCAGTACAGGGGGCACTGAAGCTTTCTTT. Its translation is CSTGGTEAFF.

V usage is TRBV29-1 and J usage is TRBJ2-1; D is uncertain. The CDR3 is made up of 14 amino acids. V lost 8 bases, J lost 0 bases, and 14 bases lay in between. Germline CDR1 is SQVTM and CDR2 is ANQGSEA. CDR3 nucleotides: TGCAGCACCTGGACGGAGAGCTCCTACAATGAGCAGTTCTTC. This gives the protein CSTWTESSYNEQFF.

This clonotype came up many times. The V and J genes are TRBV12-3 or TRBV12-4 and TRBJ1-1, with a weak D call TRBD1 (5 bases). The V end lost 6 bases, the J end lost 1 base, and 9 bases lay between the germline ends. This CDR3 contains 13 residues. CDR3 DNA: TGTGCCAGCAGCCTAGGGACGAACACTGAAGCTTTCTTT. This sequence encodes CASSLGTNTEAFF.